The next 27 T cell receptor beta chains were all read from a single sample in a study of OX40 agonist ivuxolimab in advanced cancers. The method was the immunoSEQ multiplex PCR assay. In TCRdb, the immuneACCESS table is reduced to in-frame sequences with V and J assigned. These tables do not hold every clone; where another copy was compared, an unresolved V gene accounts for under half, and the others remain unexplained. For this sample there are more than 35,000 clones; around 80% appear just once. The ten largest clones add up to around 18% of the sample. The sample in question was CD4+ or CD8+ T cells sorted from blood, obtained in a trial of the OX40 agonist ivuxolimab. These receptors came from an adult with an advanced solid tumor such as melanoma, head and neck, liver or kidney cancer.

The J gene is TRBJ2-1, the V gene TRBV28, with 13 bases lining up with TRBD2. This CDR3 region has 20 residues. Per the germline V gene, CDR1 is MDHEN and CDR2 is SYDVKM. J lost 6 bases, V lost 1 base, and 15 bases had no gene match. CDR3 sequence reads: CASSLSGTSGTRSISNEQFF. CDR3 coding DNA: TGTGCCAGCAGTTTATCCGGGACTAGCGGGACCCGATCCATTTCCAATGAGCAGTTCTTC.

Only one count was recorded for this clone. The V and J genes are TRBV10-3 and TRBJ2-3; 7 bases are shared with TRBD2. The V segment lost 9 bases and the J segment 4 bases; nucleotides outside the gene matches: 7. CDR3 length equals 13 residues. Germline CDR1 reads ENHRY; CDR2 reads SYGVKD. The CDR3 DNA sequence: TGTGCCATAATGAGCGGGAAGCCAGATACGCAGTATTTT. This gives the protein CAIMSGKPDTQYF.

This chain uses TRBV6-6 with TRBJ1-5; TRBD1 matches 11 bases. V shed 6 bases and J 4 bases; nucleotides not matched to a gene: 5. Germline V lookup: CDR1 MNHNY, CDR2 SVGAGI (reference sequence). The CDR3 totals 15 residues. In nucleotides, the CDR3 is TGTGCCAGCAGCCGCGGGACAGGGGGTAATCAGCCCCAGCATTTT. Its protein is CASSRGTGGNQPQHF.

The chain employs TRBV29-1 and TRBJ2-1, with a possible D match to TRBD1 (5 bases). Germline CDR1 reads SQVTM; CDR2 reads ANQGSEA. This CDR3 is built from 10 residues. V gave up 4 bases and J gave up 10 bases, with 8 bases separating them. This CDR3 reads CSVVGVEQFF. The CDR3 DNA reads TGCAGCGTTGTAGGGGTCGAGCAGTTCTTC.

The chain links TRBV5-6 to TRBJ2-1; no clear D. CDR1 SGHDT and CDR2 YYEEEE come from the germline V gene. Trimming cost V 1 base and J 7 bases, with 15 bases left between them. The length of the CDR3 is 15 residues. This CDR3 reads CASSLWLGRRNEQFF. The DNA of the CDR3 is TGTGCCAGCAGCTTGTGGCTTGGACGGAGAAATGAGCAGTTCTTC.

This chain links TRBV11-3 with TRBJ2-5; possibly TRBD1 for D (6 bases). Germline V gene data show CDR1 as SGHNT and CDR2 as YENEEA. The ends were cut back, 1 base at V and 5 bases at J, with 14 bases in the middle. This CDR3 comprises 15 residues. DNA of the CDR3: TGTGCCAGCAGCTTAGTCGCAGGGGCAAGGGAGACCCAGTACTTC. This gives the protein CASSLVAGARETQYF.

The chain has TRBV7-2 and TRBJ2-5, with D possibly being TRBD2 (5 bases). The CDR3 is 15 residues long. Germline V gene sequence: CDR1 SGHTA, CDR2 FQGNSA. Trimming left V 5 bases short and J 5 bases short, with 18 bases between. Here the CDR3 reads CASSIIGLAGETQYF. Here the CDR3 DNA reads TGTGCCAGCAGCATCATCGGGCTAGCCGGGGAGACCCAGTACTTC.

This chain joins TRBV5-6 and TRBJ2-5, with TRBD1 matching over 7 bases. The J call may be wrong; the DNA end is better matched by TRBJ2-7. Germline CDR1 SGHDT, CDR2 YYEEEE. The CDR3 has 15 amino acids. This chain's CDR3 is CASSPGQDGAYEQYF. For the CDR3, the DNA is TGTGCCAGCAGCCCCGGACAGGATGGGGCCTACGAGCAGTACTTC.

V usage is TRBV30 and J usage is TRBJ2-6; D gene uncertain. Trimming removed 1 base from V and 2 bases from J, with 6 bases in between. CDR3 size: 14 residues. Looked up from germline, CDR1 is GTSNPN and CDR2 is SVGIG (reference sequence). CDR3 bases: TGTGCCTGGAGTGGCCAACCTGGGGCCAACGTCCTGACTTTC. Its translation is CAWSGQPGANVLTF.

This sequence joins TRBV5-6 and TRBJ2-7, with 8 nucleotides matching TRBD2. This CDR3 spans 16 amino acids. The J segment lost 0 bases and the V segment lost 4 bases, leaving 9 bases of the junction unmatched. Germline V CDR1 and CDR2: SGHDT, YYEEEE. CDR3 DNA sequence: TGTGCCAGCAGCCCGGGAGGGGGGTCCTCCTCCTACGAGCAGTACTTC. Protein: CASSPGGGSSSYEQYF. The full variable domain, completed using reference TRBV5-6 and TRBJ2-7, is DAGVTQSPTHLIKTRGQQVTLRCSPKSGHDTVSWYQQALGQGPQFIFQYYEEEERQRGNFPDRFSGHQFPNYSSELNVNALLLGDSALYLCASSPGGGSSSYEQYFGPGTRLTVT.

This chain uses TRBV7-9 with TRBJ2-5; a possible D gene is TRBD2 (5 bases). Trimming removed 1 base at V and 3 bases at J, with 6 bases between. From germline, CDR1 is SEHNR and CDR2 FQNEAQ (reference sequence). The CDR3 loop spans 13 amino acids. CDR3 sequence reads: CASSLVGEETQYF. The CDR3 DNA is TGTGCCAGCAGCTTAGTGGGAGAAGAGACCCAGTACTTC. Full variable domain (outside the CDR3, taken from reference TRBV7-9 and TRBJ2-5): DTGVSQNPRHKITKRGQNVTFRCDPISEHNRLYWYRQTLGQGPEFLTYFQNEAQLEKSRLLSDRFSAERPKGSFSTLEIQRTEQGDSAMYLCASSLVGEETQYFGPGTRLLVL.

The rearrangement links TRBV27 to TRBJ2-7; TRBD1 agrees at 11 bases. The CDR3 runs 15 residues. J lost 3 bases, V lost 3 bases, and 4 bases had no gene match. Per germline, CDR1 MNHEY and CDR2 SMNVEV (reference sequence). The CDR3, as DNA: TGTGCCAGCAGTTTGGACAGGGGGCTAAGCTACGAGCAGTACTTC. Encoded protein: CASSLDRGLSYEQYF.

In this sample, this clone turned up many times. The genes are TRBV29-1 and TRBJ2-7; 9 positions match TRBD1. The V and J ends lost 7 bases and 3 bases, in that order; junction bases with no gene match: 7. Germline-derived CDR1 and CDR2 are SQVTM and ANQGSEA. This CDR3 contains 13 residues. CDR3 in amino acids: CSGLGTGRYEQYF. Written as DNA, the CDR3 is TGCAGCGGGCTCGGGACAGGGCGCTACGAGCAGTACTTC.

CDR3 DNA: TGTGCCAGCAGTTTCGGACAGGGGGGTGGAGATACGCAGTATTTT. Its protein is CASSFGQGGGDTQYF. The chain uses TRBV6-5 and TRBJ2-3; 10 bases match TRBD1. The CDR3 sequence is 15 residues long. The V gene end was trimmed by 4 bases and the J gene end by 5 bases; junction bases not matched to a gene: 6. Per germline, CDR1 MNHEY and CDR2 SVGAGI.

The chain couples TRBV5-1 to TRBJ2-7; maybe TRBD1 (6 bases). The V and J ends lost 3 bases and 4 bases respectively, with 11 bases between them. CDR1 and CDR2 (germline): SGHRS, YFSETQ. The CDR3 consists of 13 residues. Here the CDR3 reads CASSSGHQYEQYF. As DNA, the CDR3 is TGCGCCAGCAGCTCGGGACACCAGTACGAGCAGTACTTC.

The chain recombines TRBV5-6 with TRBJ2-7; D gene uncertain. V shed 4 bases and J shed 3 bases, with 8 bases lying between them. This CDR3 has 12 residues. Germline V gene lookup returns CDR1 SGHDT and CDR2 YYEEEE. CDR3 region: CASSLDIYEQYF. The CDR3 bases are TGTGCCAGCAGCCTCGACATCTACGAGCAGTACTTC.

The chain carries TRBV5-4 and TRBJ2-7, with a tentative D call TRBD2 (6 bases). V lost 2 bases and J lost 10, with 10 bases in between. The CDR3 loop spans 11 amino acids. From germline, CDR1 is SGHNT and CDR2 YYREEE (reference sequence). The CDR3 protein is CASSFGGNQYF. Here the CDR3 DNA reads TGTGCCAGCAGCTTTGGAGGGAATCAGTACTTC.

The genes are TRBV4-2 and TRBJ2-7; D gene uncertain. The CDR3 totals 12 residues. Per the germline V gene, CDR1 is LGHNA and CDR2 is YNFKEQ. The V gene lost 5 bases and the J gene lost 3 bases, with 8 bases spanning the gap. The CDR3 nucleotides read TGTGCCAGCAGCGGGTTAGGCTACGAGCAGTACTTC. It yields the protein CASSGLGYEQYF.

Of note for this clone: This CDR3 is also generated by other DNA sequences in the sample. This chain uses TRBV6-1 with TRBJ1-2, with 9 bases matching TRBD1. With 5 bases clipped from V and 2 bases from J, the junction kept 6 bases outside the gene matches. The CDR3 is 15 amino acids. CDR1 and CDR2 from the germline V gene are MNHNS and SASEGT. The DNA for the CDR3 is TGTGCCAGCAGTACTGGACAGGGGCCAAACTATGGCTACACCTTC. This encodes CASSTGQGPNYGYTF.

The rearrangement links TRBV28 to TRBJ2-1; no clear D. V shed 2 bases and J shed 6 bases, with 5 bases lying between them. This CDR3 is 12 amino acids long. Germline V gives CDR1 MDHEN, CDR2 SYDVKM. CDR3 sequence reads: CASSLQTNEQFF. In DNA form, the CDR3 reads TGTGCCAGCAGTTTACAGACCAATGAGCAGTTCTTC.

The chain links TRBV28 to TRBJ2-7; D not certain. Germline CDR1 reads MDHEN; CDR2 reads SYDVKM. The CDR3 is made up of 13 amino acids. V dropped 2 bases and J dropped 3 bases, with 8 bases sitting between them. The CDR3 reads CASSLTMLYEQYF. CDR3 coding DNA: TGTGCCAGCAGTTTAACCATGCTCTACGAGCAGTACTTC.

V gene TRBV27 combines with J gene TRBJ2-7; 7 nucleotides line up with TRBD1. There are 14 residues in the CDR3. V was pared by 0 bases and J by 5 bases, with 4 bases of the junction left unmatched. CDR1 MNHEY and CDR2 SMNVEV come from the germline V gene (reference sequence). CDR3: CASSLSRGIHEQYF. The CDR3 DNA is TGTGCCAGCAGTTTATCCAGGGGGATCCACGAGCAGTACTTC.

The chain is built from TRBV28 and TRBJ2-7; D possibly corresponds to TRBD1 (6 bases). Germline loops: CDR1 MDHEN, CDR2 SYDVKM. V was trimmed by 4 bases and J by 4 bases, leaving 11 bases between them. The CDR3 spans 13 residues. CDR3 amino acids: CASSSPTGYEQYF. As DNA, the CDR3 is TGTGCCAGCAGTTCCCCGACAGGTTACGAGCAGTACTTC.

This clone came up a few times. CDR3 region: CASSFRAGGNEQYF. CDR3 nucleotides: TGTGCCAGCAGCTTTAGAGCGGGAGGGAACGAGCAGTACTTC. This sequence joins TRBV5-4 and TRBJ2-7, with TRBD2 matching 10 bases. Trimming at V came to 2 bases and at J to 5 bases, leaving 4 bases not matched to a gene. The CDR3 spans 14 residues. Per the germline V gene, CDR1 is SGHNT and CDR2 is YYREEE (reference sequence).

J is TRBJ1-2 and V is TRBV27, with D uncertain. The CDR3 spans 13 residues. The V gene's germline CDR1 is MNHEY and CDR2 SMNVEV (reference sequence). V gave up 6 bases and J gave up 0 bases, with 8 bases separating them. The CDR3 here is CASSPGANYGYTF. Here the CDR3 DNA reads TGTGCCAGCAGCCCCGGAGCTAACTATGGCTACACCTTC.

DNA for the CDR3: TGTGCCAGCCGAAGGACAGCGCTCTATGGCTACACCTTC. It codes for CASRRTALYGYTF. The chain combines TRBV6-5 with TRBJ1-2; TRBD1 is a possible D gene (6 bases). Trimming took 8 bases from V and 4 from J, leaving 14 bases between them. CDR3 length: 13 amino acids. Germline V gene data show CDR1 as MNHEY and CDR2 as SVGAGI.

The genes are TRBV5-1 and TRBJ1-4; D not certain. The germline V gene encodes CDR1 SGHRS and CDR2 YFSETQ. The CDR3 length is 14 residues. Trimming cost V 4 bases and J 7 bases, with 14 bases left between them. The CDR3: CASSRGWRGEKLFF. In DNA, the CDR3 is TGCGCCAGCAGCCGAGGTTGGAGAGGTGAAAAACTGTTTTTT. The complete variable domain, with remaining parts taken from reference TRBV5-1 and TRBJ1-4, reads KAGVTQTPRYLIKTRGQQVTLSCSPISGHRSVSWYQQTPGQGLQFLFEYFSETQRNKGNFPGRFSGRQFSNSRSEMNVSTLELGDSALYLCASSRGWRGEKLFFGSGTQLSVL.